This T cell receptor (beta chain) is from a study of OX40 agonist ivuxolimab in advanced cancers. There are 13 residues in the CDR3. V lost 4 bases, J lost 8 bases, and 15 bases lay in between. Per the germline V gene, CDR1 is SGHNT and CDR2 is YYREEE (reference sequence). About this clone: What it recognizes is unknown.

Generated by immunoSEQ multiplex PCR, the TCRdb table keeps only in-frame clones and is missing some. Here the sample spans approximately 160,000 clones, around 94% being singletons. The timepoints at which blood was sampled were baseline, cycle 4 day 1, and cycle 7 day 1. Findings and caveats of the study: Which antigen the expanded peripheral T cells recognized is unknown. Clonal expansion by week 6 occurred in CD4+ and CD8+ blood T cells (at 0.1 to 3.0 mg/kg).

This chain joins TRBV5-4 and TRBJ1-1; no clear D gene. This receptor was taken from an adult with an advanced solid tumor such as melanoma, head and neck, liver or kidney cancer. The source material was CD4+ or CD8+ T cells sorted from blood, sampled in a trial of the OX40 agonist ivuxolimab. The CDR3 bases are TGTGCCAGCAGCAGGCGGGCACTTTCGGAAGCTTTCTTT. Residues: CASSRRALSEAFF.